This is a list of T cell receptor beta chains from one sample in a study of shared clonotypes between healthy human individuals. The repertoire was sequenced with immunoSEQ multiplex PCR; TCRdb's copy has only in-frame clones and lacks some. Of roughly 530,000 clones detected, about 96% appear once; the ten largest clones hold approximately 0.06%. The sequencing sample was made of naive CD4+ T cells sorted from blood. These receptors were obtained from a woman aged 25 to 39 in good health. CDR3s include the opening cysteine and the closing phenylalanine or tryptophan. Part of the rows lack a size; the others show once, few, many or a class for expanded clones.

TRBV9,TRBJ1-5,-,CASSVDAGTGLSNQPQHF
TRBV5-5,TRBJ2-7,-,CASSSRDILPYEQYF
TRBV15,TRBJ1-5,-,CATSRDWTQNQPQHF
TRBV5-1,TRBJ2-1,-,CASRTSGIYYNEQFF
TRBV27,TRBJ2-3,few,CASSTGVPDTQYF
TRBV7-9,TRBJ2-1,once,CALAGGHSYNEQFF
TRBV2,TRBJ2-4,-,CASSDLTAAKNIQYF
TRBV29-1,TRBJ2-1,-,CSVDLAGAYEQFF
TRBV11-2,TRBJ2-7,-,CASSGPPVTEQYF
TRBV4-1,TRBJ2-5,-,CASSQVHLGTQYF
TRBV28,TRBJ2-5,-,CASSPQQGYQETQYF
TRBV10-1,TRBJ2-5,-,CASSALAGGGEETQYF
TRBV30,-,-,CAWRVAYEQYF
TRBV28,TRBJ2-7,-,CASSPRKGRGSYEQYF
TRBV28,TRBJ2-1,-,CASSPQEGSNQFF
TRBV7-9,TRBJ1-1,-,CASSLTDRAAEAFF
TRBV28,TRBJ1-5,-,CASSGSGNQPQHF
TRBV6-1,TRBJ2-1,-,CASSEALPGGNEQFF
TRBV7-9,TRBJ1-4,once,CASSLRQGQGEKLFF
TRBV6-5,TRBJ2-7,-,CASSKREGPYEQYF
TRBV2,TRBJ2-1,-,CASSVFSGRNNEQFF
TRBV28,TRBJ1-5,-,CASTPDYTNQPQHF
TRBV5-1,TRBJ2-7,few,CASSSGANEQYF
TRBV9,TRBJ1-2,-,CASSVKGTAKLYGYTF
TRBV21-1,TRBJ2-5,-,CASSKPTSGPLGTQYF
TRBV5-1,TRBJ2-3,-,CASSSGTSVADTQYF
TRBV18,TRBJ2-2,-,CASSPPSKTGELFF
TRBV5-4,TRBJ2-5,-,CASSFGTSGRRETQYF
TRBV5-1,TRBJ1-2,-,CASSFSLDTTTGYTF
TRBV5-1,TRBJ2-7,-,CASSLVTGSNEQYF
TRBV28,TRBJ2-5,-,CASSLERETQYF
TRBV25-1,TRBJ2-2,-,CASSEGTGELFF
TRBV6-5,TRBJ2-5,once,CVSGPSSETQYF
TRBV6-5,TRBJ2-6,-,CASGYSGANVLTF
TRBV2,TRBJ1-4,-,CASRRTGATNEKLFF
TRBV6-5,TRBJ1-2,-,CASWVGDYGYTF
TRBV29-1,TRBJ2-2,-,CSIPGTSAGTGELFF
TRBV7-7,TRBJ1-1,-,CASSLAENTEAFF
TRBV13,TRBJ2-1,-,CASSPTVGRQGLDEQFF
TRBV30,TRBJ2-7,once,CAPRADSYEQYF
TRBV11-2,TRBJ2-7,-,CASSLGRRRPSYEQYF